Following are 24 T cell receptor beta chains from one sample sequenced in a study of blood T cell repertoires in COVID-19 (dated by TCRdb to the early 2020s). Library construction relied on the immunoSEQ multiplex PCR assay. What TCRdb holds here is the immuneACCESS table cut down to in-frame rearrangements. Part of the clones is not present; checked against another copy, under half of the missing clones reflect an unresolved V gene, and the others are unexplained. A total of some 140,000 clones appear in this sample, nearly 80% of them only once. The ten largest clones take up under 2% of the sample. Sequenced input: peripheral blood. The receptors here all came from a man aged 80 or over with acute or convalescent COVID-19.

The chain carries TRBV11-2 and TRBJ2-1; D unclear. Germline V gives CDR1 SGHAT, CDR2 FQNNGV. Trimming removed 4 bases at V and 5 bases at J, with 6 bases between. The CDR3 is made up of 12 amino acids. The CDR3 protein is CASSSVHNEQFF. The CDR3, as DNA: TGTGCCAGCAGCTCTGTCCACAATGAGCAGTTCTTC.

The genes are TRBV18 and TRBJ1-2, with 10 bases aligning to TRBD1. The CDR3 has 14 amino acids. Germline V gives CDR1 KGHSH, CDR2 LQKENI. After removal of 4 bases from V and 6 bases from J, the junction contained 5 bases not matched to a gene. The CDR3: CASSQTGGADGYTF. CDR3 in DNA: TGTGCCAGCTCACAGACAGGGGGCGCGGATGGCTACACCTTC. Filled out from reference TRBV18 and TRBJ1-2, the complete variable domain reads NAGVMQNPRHLVRRRGQEARLRCSPMKGHSHVYWYRQLPEEGLKFMVYLQKENIIDESGMPKERFSAEFPKEGPSILRIQQVVRGDSAAYFCASSQTGGADGYTFGSGTRLTVV.

This chain uses TRBV7-8 with TRBJ2-1, with a possible D match to TRBD2 (6 bases). There are 14 residues in the CDR3. Germline-derived CDR1 and CDR2 are SGHVS and FQNEAQ. Trimming took off 2 bases at V and 7 bases at J, with 12 bases between the two ends. The CDR3 spells CASSLIFRGNEQFF. CDR3 DNA: TGTGCCAGCAGCTTAATTTTTCGGGGGAATGAGCAGTTCTTC. Variable domain in full (rest from reference TRBV7-8 and TRBJ2-1): GAGVSQSPRYKVAKRGQDVALRCDPISGHVSLFWYQQALGQGPEFLTYFQNEAQLDKSGLPSDRFFAERPEGSVSTLKIQRTQQEDSAVYLCASSLIFRGNEQFFGPGTRLTVL.

J is TRBJ2-2 and V is TRBV7-8, with D perhaps TRBD1 (5 bases). The CDR3 is 13 amino acids. V lost 3 bases to trimming and J lost 3 bases, with 5 bases between them. Germline loops: CDR1 SGHVS, CDR2 FQNEAQ. CDR3 nucleotide sequence: TGTGCCAGCAGCTTCAGGGACACCGGGGAGCTGTTTTTT. Protein: CASSFRDTGELFF.

The CDR3: CASSYRLAGTYEQYF. The DNA for the CDR3 is TGTGCCAGCAGTTACCGCCTAGCGGGCACCTACGAGCAGTACTTC. The V gene is TRBV6-5, the J gene TRBJ2-7, with TRBD2 matching over 8 bases. The CDR3 runs to 15 residues. The J segment lost 2 bases and the V segment lost 2 bases, leaving 5 bases of the junction unmatched. Germline values: CDR1 MNHEY, CDR2 SVGAGI.

J is TRBJ2-6 and V is TRBV2, with 7 nucleotides matching TRBD1. Trimming took 7 bases from V and 4 from J; bases not matched to a gene: 16. CDR3 size: 18 residues. The germline V gene encodes CDR1 SNHLY and CDR2 FYNNEI. DNA for the CDR3: TGTGCCAGCATGATGACTATGACAGGGTTGGCCGGGGCCAACGTCCTGACTTTC. Protein product: CASMMTMTGLAGANVLTF.

The CDR3 loop is CASSLDPGAYEQYF. The CDR3 DNA is TGTGCCAGCAGCTTAGATCCAGGGGCCTACGAGCAGTACTTC. The J gene is TRBJ2-7, the V gene TRBV11-2; TRBD1 is a possible D gene (6 bases). The CDR3 consists of 14 residues. V was shortened by 0 bases and J by 2 bases, with 8 bases between the two germline ends. Germline CDR1 is SGHAT and CDR2 is FQNNGV.

This clone has a handful of counts. The chain carries TRBV6-5 and TRBJ1-1; 7 bases fit TRBD1. Per the germline V gene, CDR1 is MNHEY and CDR2 is SVGAGI. The CDR3 loop spans 16 amino acids. The trim removed 4 bases at V and 3 bases at J, leaving 11 bases unmatched. The CDR3 sequence: CASSWRTGAVDTEAFF. Written as DNA, the CDR3 is TGTGCCAGCAGTTGGCGTACAGGGGCCGTAGACACTGAAGCTTTCTTT.

The rearrangement links TRBV19 to TRBJ1-2; 7 nucleotides agree with TRBD1. Per germline, CDR1 LNHDA and CDR2 SQIVND (reference sequence). V lost 5 bases and J lost 2; bases outside the gene matches: 11. The length of the CDR3 is 16 residues. The CDR3: CASSPSGTEKNYGYTF. The CDR3 nucleotides are TGTGCCAGTAGTCCTTCCGGGACAGAAAAAAACTATGGCTACACCTTC.

The chain links TRBV4-2 to TRBJ2-5; 8 bases align to TRBD2. The CDR3 sequence is 14 residues long. Germline V gives CDR1 LGHNA, CDR2 YNFKEQ. V lost 4 bases and J lost 5; bases outside the gene matches: 6. The CDR3 DNA sequence: TGTGCCAGCAGCCCCGGGGGGGCTCTCGAGACCCAGTACTTC. Translated: CASSPGGALETQYF.

The V and J genes are TRBV7-9 and TRBJ1-2, with D hard to call. The germline V gene has CDR1 SEHNR and CDR2 FQNEAQ (reference sequence). There are 13 residues in the CDR3. The V gene lost 1 base and the J gene lost 9 bases, with 12 bases spanning the gap. CDR3 coding DNA: TGTGCCAGCAGCTTAGGACCCCTAGCGCGCTACACCTTC. Protein product: CASSLGPLARYTF.

In DNA, the CDR3 is TGTGCCAGCAGCCCGGACAGCTATGGCTACACCTTC. This gives the protein CASSPDSYGYTF. The chain combines TRBV2 with TRBJ1-2; tentative D call: TRBD1 (6 bases). Germline V gene data show CDR1 as SNHLY and CDR2 as FYNNEI. Trimming took 6 bases from V and 4 from J, leaving 9 bases between them. The CDR3 runs 12 residues.

This clone was seen at least ten times. The chain employs TRBV6-6 and TRBJ2-7; 8 bases line up with TRBD2. Trimming cost V 5 bases and J 6 bases; bases outside gene matches: 3. The CDR3 length is 12 residues. The germline gives CDR1 MNHNY, CDR2 SVGAGI (reference sequence). The CDR3 region is CASSPGGFEQYF. The CDR3 DNA reads as TGTGCCAGCAGTCCGGGGGGGTTCGAGCAGTACTTC.

The chain employs TRBV5-4 and TRBJ2-7; D is perhaps TRBD1 (5 bases). V was shortened by 3 bases and J by 0 bases, with 10 bases between the two germline ends. The germline gives CDR1 SGHNT, CDR2 YYREEE (reference sequence). The CDR3 runs to 14 residues. The CDR3 sequence: CASSSPDTSYEQYF. The CDR3 coding sequence is TGTGCCAGCAGCTCTCCGGACACCTCCTACGAGCAGTACTTC.

The chain employs TRBV27 and TRBJ1-4; TRBD1 aligns across 8 bases. Germline assignment: CDR1 MNHEY and CDR2 SMNVEV (reference sequence). This CDR3 contains 14 residues. Trimming at V came to 5 bases and at J to 8 bases, leaving 7 bases not matched to a gene. CDR3 bases: TGTGCCAGCAGTCCTACCTGGACAGGGGAAAAACTGTTTTTT. Its translation: CASSPTWTGEKLFF.

The rearrangement joins TRBV25-1 to TRBJ1-2; 8 bases match TRBD1. CDR3 size: 17 residues. Germline values: CDR1 MGHDK, CDR2 SYGVNS. Unmatched junction bases numbered 18, after V lost 5 bases and J lost 7 bases. Here the CDR3 reads CASSRGGGTGGLSGYTF. CDR3 bases: TGTGCCAGCAGTAGGGGGGGAGGGACAGGAGGGTTAAGTGGCTACACCTTC.

The chain carries TRBV7-5 and TRBJ1-2; the table's TRBD1 call for D was not verified on the DNA. TRBV7-5 represents a pseudogene. The CDR3 is made up of 15 amino acids. CDR3 coding DNA: TGTGTCAGAAGCTCGGACAGGGGGGGATTGTTCGGCTACACCTTC. This codes for CVRSSDRGGLFGYTF.

The chain has TRBV7-9 and TRBJ1-4, with a tentative D call TRBD1 (5 bases). Trimming removed 2 bases from V and 5 bases from J, with 9 bases in between. This CDR3 is built from 14 residues. Germline assignment: CDR1 SEHNR and CDR2 FQNEAQ (reference sequence). CDR3 sequence (DNA): TGTGCCAGCAGCTTAAGGGGTGGCAATGAAAAACTGTTTTTT. It codes for CASSLRGGNEKLFF.

The chain carries TRBV6-5 and TRBJ2-6, with 8 bases fitting TRBD1. Losses at the gene ends were 8 bases for V and 4 bases for J; bases not matched to a gene: 4. The CDR3 loop spans 14 amino acids. CDR1 is MNHEY and CDR2 is SVGAGI in the germline V gene. The chain's CDR3 is CASSGGGGANVLTF. In nucleotides, the CDR3 is TGTGCCAGCTCAGGGGGCGGCGGGGCCAACGTCCTGACTTTC.

The chain combines TRBV9 with TRBJ1-2, with D tentatively TRBD1 (6 bases). The V end was cut by 3 bases, the J end by 7 bases, with 16 bases between. This CDR3 has 14 residues. The germline gives CDR1 SGDLS, CDR2 YYNGEE. CDR3 residues: CASSEGTGFGGYTF. The DNA of the CDR3 is TGTGCCAGCAGCGAGGGAACAGGGTTCGGTGGCTACACCTTC.

The chain uses TRBV18 and TRBJ2-5, with a possible D match to TRBD2 (7 bases). Trimming cost V 6 bases and J 5 bases, with 16 bases left between them. CDR1 and CDR2 (germline): KGHSH, LQKENI. CDR3 size: 14 residues. CDR3 sequence reads: CASSPRGALETQYF. DNA for the CDR3: TGTGCCAGCTCCCCCCGGGGGGCCTTGGAGACCCAGTACTTC.

The rearrangement joins TRBV7-2 to TRBJ1-1; weak D call: TRBD1 (6 bases). This CDR3 is 14 amino acids long. Trimming removed 5 bases at V and 4 bases at J, with 14 bases between. Germline CDR1 reads SGHTA; CDR2 reads FQGNSA. CDR3 nucleotide sequence: TGTGCCAGCAGCCCAAGCGCAGGGGTCACTGAAGCTTTCTTT. It specifies CASSPSAGVTEAFF.

In nucleotides, the CDR3 is TGTGCCAGCAGCGCCACAGGGGGCGGGGGAAAACTGTTTTTT. It is translated as CASSATGGGGKLFF. The chain has TRBV9 and TRBJ1-4, with TRBD1 matching 9 bases. From germline, CDR1 is SGDLS and CDR2 YYNGEE. Germline trimming cut 3 bases from V and 10 bases from J; bases unmatched to any gene: 7. This CDR3 is 14 amino acids long.

The V call is TRBV6-2 or TRBV6-3, the J call TRBJ1-3; 9 bases agree with TRBD1. The CDR3 totals 19 residues. Unmatched junction bases numbered 11, after V lost 0 bases and J lost 2 bases. Germline lookup yields CDR1 MNHEY and CDR2 SVGEGT. This chain's CDR3 is CASSYSRGWDREAGNTIYF. The CDR3, as DNA: TGTGCCAGCAGTTACTCGAGGGGCTGGGACAGGGAAGCTGGAAACACCATATATTTT.